Listed here are 7 T cell receptor beta chains from one sample, sequenced in a study of blood T cell repertoires in COVID-19. Sequencing used immunoSEQ multiplex PCR; TCRdb keeps in-frame clones, though not all of them. In the table there are around 700,000 clones, 70% to 90% of which are singletons. Sequencing used peripheral blood. These TCRs come from a woman under 30 with acute or convalescent COVID-19.

The chain links TRBV19 to TRBJ2-2; the D gene is possibly TRBD2 (6 bases). The length of the CDR3 is 15 residues. Germline CDR1 and CDR2: LNHDA and SQIVND (reference sequence). Trimming removed 7 bases at V and 1 base at J, with 13 bases between. The CDR3 region is CASTGSGGNTGELFF. CDR3 sequence (DNA): TGTGCCAGTACCGGGAGTGGAGGGAACACCGGGGAGCTGTTTTTT.

V gene TRBV29-1 combines with J gene TRBJ1-1; 10 bases are shared with TRBD1. The germline V gene has CDR1 SQVTM and CDR2 ANQGSEA. The trim removed 7 bases at V and 6 bases at J, leaving 20 bases unmatched. This CDR3 comprises 17 residues. CDR3 protein: CSATIGTGVGSLSEAFF. In DNA, the CDR3 is TGCAGCGCTACCATCGGGACAGGGGTTGGTTCACTCTCTGAAGCTTTCTTT.

This clone was recorded only once. The rearrangement uses TRBV30 and TRBJ1-4; 9 nucleotides agree with TRBD1. CDR1 is GTSNPN and CDR2 is SVGIG in the germline V gene (reference sequence). The V gene end was trimmed by 0 bases and the J gene end by 3 bases; junction bases not matched to a gene: 5. The CDR3 length is 16 residues. This CDR3 reads CAWSVQGARANEKLFF. The DNA for the CDR3 is TGTGCCTGGAGTGTACAGGGGGCAAGGGCTAATGAAAAACTGTTTTTT. The full variable domain, its missing parts supplied by reference TRBV30 and TRBJ1-4, is SQTIHQWPATLVQPVGSPLSLECTVEGTSNPNLYWYRQAAGRGLQLLFYSVGIGQISSEVPQNLSASRPQDRQFILSSKKLLLSDSGFYLCAWSVQGARANEKLFFGSGTQLSVL.

With respect to this clone: Within the sample, other DNA sequences also encode this same CDR3. CDR3 sequence: CASSQGTDTEAFF. CDR3 sequence (DNA): TGTGCCAGCTCACAGGGGACAGACACTGAAGCTTTCTTT. The chain is built from TRBV18 and TRBJ1-1; 7 bases line up with TRBD1. V shed 4 bases, J shed 3 bases, and the junction held 2 bases outside the gene matches. CDR3 length equals 13 residues. Germline assignment: CDR1 KGHSH and CDR2 LQKENI.

The chain has TRBV4-1 and TRBJ1-1; TRBD1 is a possible D gene (5 bases). CDR1 MGHRA and CDR2 YSYEKL come from the germline V gene. The ends were cut back, 1 base at V and 2 bases at J, with 14 bases in the middle. The CDR3 spans 16 residues. CDR3 nucleotide sequence: TGCGCCAGCAGCCAAGGATTGCTTGACAGAAACACTGAAGCTTTCTTT. This translates into CASSQGLLDRNTEAFF.

This chain uses TRBV6-2 or TRBV6-3 with TRBJ1-1; 7 positions match TRBD1. This CDR3 contains 12 residues. V lost 5 bases to trimming and J lost 11 bases; unmatched junction nucleotides: 8. Germline V gene data show CDR1 as MNHEY and CDR2 as SVGEGT. The CDR3 loop reads CASSRGGPEAFF. In DNA, the CDR3 is TGTGCCAGCAGTAGAGGGGGCCCCGAGGCTTTCTTT.

V is TRBV2 and J is TRBJ1-2; D is ambiguous. CDR3 length equals 15 residues. CDR1 SNHLY and CDR2 FYNNEI come from the germline V gene. The V end lost 4 bases, the J end lost 5 bases, and 17 bases lay between the germline ends. Here the CDR3 DNA reads TGTGCCAGCAGTGCGCGGGGTATAGCTAGTTATGGCTACACCTTC. Amino acid sequence: CASSARGIASYGYTF.